The rows below give T cell receptor beta chains drawn from one sample of a study of post-analysis software for immune sequencing data. Via MiXCR, TCRdb re-called the PCR reads, giving one row per CDR3 protein. This table holds hundreds of thousands of distinct CDR3 sequences, around 50% found once. Material for sequencing was blood. The source is a girl between 10 and 17 years old with multiple sclerosis. Both conserved end residues are trimmed from each CDR3. The order of the fields is D gene, V gene, CDR3 protein. A D gene is named only where the DNA matches it firmly.

D: TRBD1; V: TRBV20-1; CDR3: SARGQTGDTQY
D: TRBD1; V: TRBV15; CDR3: ATTQGVNTEAF
D: NA; V: TRBV20-1; CDR3: SALTVNTEAF
D: TRBD2; V: TRBV5-1; CDR3: ASSWTSGSVDTQY
D: TRBD2; V: TRBV20-1; CDR3: SASRLAGYEQY
D: NA; V: TRBV7-2; CDR3: ASTRNGVYYGYT
D: NA; V: TRBV9; CDR3: ASSVTPSGPQETQY
D: NA; V: TRBV14; CDR3: ASSQDWDTGELF
D: NA; V: TRBV27; CDR3: ASSAGPTTYEQY
D: NA; V: TRBV4-1; CDR3: ASSQEETGLYEQY
D: TRBD2; V: TRBV9; CDR3: ASSVDGGAVFPDTQY
D: NA; V: TRBV29-1; CDR3: SVELRQTPSYEQY
D: TRBD2; V: TRBV20-1; CDR3: SARAAGWETQY
D: TRBD1; V: TRBV5-1; CDR3: ASSLEGQGSEQY
D: NA; V: TRBV5-1; CDR3: ASSFNPTGGGETQY
D: NA; V: TRBV20-1; CDR3: SASGEGAGSYEQY
D: NA; V: TRBV5-1; CDR3: ASRAGPYEQY
D: NA; V: TRBV6-5; CDR3: ASSTSGLGNYGYT
D: NA; V: TRBV6-6; CDR3: ASSLPLGGQGNIQY
D: NA; V: TRBV6-6; CDR3: ASSYLNTEAF
D: TRBD2; V: TRBV2; CDR3: ASSVTGTSRRGEQY
D: NA; V: TRBV29-1; CDR3: SVEGNREETQY
D: NA; V: TRBV27; CDR3: ASSPARVGDHTEAF
D: TRBD2; V: TRBV29-1; CDR3: SVGAGPSYEQY
D: NA; V: TRBV7-8; CDR3: ASSLYGGIDQPQH
D: TRBD2; V: TRBV5-1; CDR3: ASSSTSATTYEQY
D: NA; V: TRBV12-3/TRBV12-4; CDR3: ASSLREGDYNEQF
D: NA; V: TRBV7-9; CDR3: ASSLNYSPLH
D: TRBD1; V: TRBV12-3/TRBV12-4; CDR3: ASSSGQGRWGQH
D: TRBD2; V: TRBV4-1; CDR3: ASSQAILGLAGEGGETQY
D: NA; V: TRBV20-1; CDR3: SSRDIQGDVLGQY
D: TRBD1; V: TRBV27; CDR3: ASSPTGDYGYT
D: TRBD1; V: TRBV5-1; CDR3: ASSRDGQGPYEQY
D: NA; V: TRBV6-5; CDR3: ASSYSGHEQF
D: NA; V: TRBV5-1; CDR3: ASSLGGKTGPSSPLH
D: TRBD1; V: TRBV12-3/TRBV12-4; CDR3: ASSLTGVSNQPQH
D: TRBD1; V: TRBV7-3; CDR3: ASSRSGGNYGYT
D: NA; V: TRBV14; CDR3: ASSQQNYGYT
D: NA; V: TRBV5-1; CDR3: ASSLLPGYEQY
D: TRBD2; V: TRBV5-1; CDR3: ASNKLSGGPPEEQY